The T cell receptor (beta chain) under discussion was sequenced for a study of immune evolution from preneoplasia to lung adenocarcinoma. Study-level results: Later-stage lesions seemingly showed higher T cell density and diversity than normal lung. From normal lung to invasive adenocarcinoma, top clone frequencies appeared to decrease.

Nucleic acids came from premalignant or tumor cells enriched by macro-dissection. On this clone itself: Its antigen is unknown.

This CDR3 comprises 16 residues. The junction had 10 bases not matched to a gene; V was cut back by 4 bases and J by 7 bases. CDR1 is KGHSH, CDR2 LQKENI, per germline. Data came from immunoSEQ multiplex PCR; TCRdb stores just in-frame clones and leaves some out. The data show about 8,000 clones, roughly 80% seen once. The specimen sequenced was FFPE minimally invasive lung adenocarcinoma tissue. This TCR was recovered from a person aged 70 to 79 with lung adenocarcinoma. The chain has TRBV18 and TRBJ2-1; 10 bases align to TRBD1. CDR3 loop: CASSLGRDRGRNEQFF. The CDR3, as DNA: TGTGCCAGCTCACTAGGCCGGGACAGGGGAAGAAATGAGCAGTTCTTC.